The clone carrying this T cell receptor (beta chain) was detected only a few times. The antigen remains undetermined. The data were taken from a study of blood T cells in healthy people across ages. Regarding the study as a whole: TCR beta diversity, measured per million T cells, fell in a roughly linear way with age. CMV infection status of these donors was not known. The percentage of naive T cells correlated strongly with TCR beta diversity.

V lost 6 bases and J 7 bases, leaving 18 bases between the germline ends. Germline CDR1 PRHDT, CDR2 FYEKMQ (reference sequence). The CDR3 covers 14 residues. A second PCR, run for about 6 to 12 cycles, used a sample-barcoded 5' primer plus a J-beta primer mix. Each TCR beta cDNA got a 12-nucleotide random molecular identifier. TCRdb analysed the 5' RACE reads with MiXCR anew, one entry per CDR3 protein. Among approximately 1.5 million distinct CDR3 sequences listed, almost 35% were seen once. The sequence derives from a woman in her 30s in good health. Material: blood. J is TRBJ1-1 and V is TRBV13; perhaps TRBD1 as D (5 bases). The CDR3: CASRLGVTRDEAFF. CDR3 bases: TGTGCCAGCAGGCTAGGGGTGACGAGGGATGAAGCTTTCTTT.